These 9 T cell receptor beta chains were sequenced from one sample in a study of blood T cell repertoires in COVID-19 (dated by TCRdb to about 2020). Library generation was performed with the immunoSEQ multiplex PCR assay. In its TCRdb copy, this immuneACCESS table keeps in-frame sequences only and misses some clones. Where compared with another copy, unresolved V genes explain less than half of these, and the others have no known cause. Across this sample there are roughly 250,000 clones, with 65% to 85% seen only once. 4% of the sample is held by the ten biggest clonotypes. Material: peripheral blood. These TCRs come from a woman between 35 and 50 years old with active or convalescent COVID-19.

This clone has only one observation. The rearrangement uses TRBV3-1 (or the pseudogene TRBV3-2) and TRBJ2-3, with D possibly matching TRBD2 (5 bases). Germline V gives CDR1 LGHDT, CDR2 YNNKEL (reference sequence). The V and J ends lost 0 bases and 2 bases respectively, with 9 bases between them. The length of the CDR3 is 15 residues. CDR3 sequence: CASSQDGVTTDTQYF. CDR3 bases: TGTGCCAGCAGCCAAGACGGGGTCACCACAGATACGCAGTATTTT.

This clone showed up just once. Additional DNA sequences in this sample encode the identical CDR3. The chain employs TRBV29-1 and TRBJ2-1; 9 bases align to TRBD2. After removal of 6 bases from V and 7 bases from J, the junction contained 7 bases not matched to a gene. Germline assignment: CDR1 SQVTM and CDR2 ANQGSEA. This CDR3 is built from 13 residues. The CDR3 reads CSVPGLAGNEQFF. The CDR3 coding sequence is TGCAGCGTCCCGGGACTAGCTGGTAATGAGCAGTTCTTC.

This clone was counted only a few times. The V gene is TRBV6-5, the J gene TRBJ1-6, with D possibly being TRBD1 (5 bases). Trimming took 2 bases from V and 9 from J, leaving 11 bases between them. The CDR3 is 14 amino acids. Germline V gene data show CDR1 as MNHEY and CDR2 as SVGAGI. The CDR3 reads CASSYGAGSSPLHF. DNA for the CDR3: TGTGCCAGCAGTTACGGCGCAGGGTCTTCACCCCTCCACTTT.

This clone was counted only a few times. The chain carries TRBV6-2 or TRBV6-3 and TRBJ2-5, with 10 bases lining up with TRBD2. J gave up 4 bases and V 4 bases, and 6 bases lay outside the gene matches. CDR1 is MNHEY, CDR2 SVGEGT, per germline. The CDR3 length is 15 residues. The CDR3 region has the DNA TGTGCCAGCAGTTCCCGACGGACTAGCGGAGAGACCCAGTACTTC. Translated, it gives CASSSRRTSGETQYF.

This clone was observed once. The chain is built from TRBV6-6 and TRBJ2-1, with 9 bases identical to TRBD1. CDR1 is MNHNY and CDR2 is SVGAGI in the germline V gene (reference sequence). Trimming took 0 bases from V and 1 from J; bases not matched to a gene: 1. This CDR3 spans 16 amino acids. CDR3 region: CASSYSGTGSYNEQFF. CDR3 sequence (DNA): TGTGCCAGCAGTTACTCGGGGACAGGGTCCTACAATGAGCAGTTCTTC.

The chain combines TRBV27 with TRBJ1-5; D gene unclear. Trimming cost V 5 bases and J 4 bases, with 12 bases left between them. The CDR3 consists of 14 residues. In germline, CDR1 is MNHEY, CDR2 SMNVEV (reference sequence). CDR3 bases: TGTGCCAGCAGTGAAGGACGAGGGAATCAGCCCCAGCATTTT. This encodes CASSEGRGNQPQHF.

The chain is built from TRBV6-2 or TRBV6-3 and TRBJ1-5; possibly TRBD1 for D (6 bases). This CDR3 is built from 12 residues. Germline V CDR1 and CDR2: MNHEY, SVGEGT. V was pared by 6 bases and J by 6 bases, with 9 bases between. In DNA, the CDR3 is TGTGCCAGCAGCAAGGGGGTTCAGCCCCAGCATTTT. It encodes CASSKGVQPQHF.

Written as DNA, the CDR3 is TGCGCCAGCAGTGACGGACAGGGGCCGGGCGAGCAGTACTTC. Protein: CASSDGQGPGEQYF. This sequence joins TRBV10-1 and TRBJ2-7; TRBD1 matches at 9 bases. Germline assignment: CDR1 WNHNN and CDR2 SYGVQD (reference sequence). Losses at the gene ends were 3 bases for V and 6 bases for J; bases not matched to a gene: 6. The CDR3 extends over 14 amino acids.

DNA for the CDR3: TGTGCCAGCAGTCCGACCCGGGACGAGCAGTACTTC. Translated, it gives CASSPTRDEQYF. The chain carries TRBV28 and TRBJ2-7; no reliable D call. Deletions cut 5 bases from V and 5 bases from J, with 10 bases between. Germline values: CDR1 MDHEN, CDR2 SYDVKM. The CDR3 length is 12 residues.